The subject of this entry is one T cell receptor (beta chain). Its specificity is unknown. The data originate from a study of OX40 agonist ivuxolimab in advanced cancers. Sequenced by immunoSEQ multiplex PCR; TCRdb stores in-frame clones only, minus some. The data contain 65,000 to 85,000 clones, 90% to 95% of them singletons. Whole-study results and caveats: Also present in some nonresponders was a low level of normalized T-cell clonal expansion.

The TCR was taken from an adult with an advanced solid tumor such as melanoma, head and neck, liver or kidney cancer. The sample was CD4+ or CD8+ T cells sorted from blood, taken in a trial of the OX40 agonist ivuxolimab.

DNA of the CDR3: TGTGCCAGCAGCTTCGACAGGGGCCGGGATGGGTTCTTC. This gives the protein CASSFDRGRDGFF. The rearrangement joins TRBV13 to TRBJ2-1, with 8 bases aligning to TRBD1. The CDR3 sequence is 13 residues long. The ends lost 3 bases at V and 15 bases at J; junction bases unmatched: 10. In germline, CDR1 is PRHDT, CDR2 FYEKMQ (reference sequence).